This passage covers 27 T cell receptor beta chains from one sample sequenced in a study of blood T cell repertoires in COVID-19. Assay used: immunoSEQ multiplex PCR; TCRdb lists only in-frame clones, some missing. The data show more than 95,000 clones, with 86% seen just once and about 8% held by the top ten. Input material: peripheral blood. Every receptor here comes from a man aged 65-85 years who had recovered from COVID-19.

The table lists this clone with a count of one. The chain uses TRBV6-5 and TRBJ1-2; 8 bases align to TRBD1. V shed 6 bases, J shed 4 bases, and the junction held 4 bases outside the gene matches. The CDR3 runs 13 residues. Germline CDR1 is MNHEY and CDR2 is SVGAGI. CDR3 protein: CASRGQGTYGYTF. The CDR3 nucleotides are TGTGCCAGCAGAGGACAGGGAACCTATGGCTACACCTTC.

The chain uses TRBV5-1 and TRBJ2-7, with 7 bases that match TRBD1. The CDR3 has 15 residues. Germline V gene data show CDR1 as SGHRS and CDR2 as YFSETQ. J lost 3 bases, V lost 0 bases, and 6 bases had no gene match. In DNA, the CDR3 is TGCGCCAGCAGCTTGGACGGGACAGATTACTACGAGCAGTACTTC. Translating gives CASSLDGTDYYEQYF.

The genes are TRBV30 and TRBJ1-5, with D perhaps matching TRBD1 (5 bases). Trimming stripped 4 bases from V and 1 base from J, with 8 bases between. This CDR3 spans 13 amino acids. Germline V gene sequence: CDR1 GTSNPN, CDR2 SVGIG (reference sequence). CDR3 sequence: CAWNGGSNQPQHF. The CDR3 DNA follows: TGTGCCTGGAATGGGGGGAGCAATCAGCCCCAGCATTTT.

This chain links TRBV28 with TRBJ2-7; D perhaps matches TRBD1 (5 bases). Trimming cost V 4 bases and J 2 bases, with 9 bases left between them. This CDR3 has 13 residues. Germline CDR1 is MDHEN and CDR2 is SYDVKM. The CDR3 DNA follows: TGTGCCAGCAGTTATACAGGAGCCTACGAGCAGTACTTC. Translated: CASSYTGAYEQYF.

The rearrangement joins TRBV9 to TRBJ1-2, with D hard to call. With 0 bases removed from V and 8 bases from J, the gap between germline ends came to 11 bases. The CDR3 spans 13 residues. Germline CDR1 reads SGDLS; CDR2 reads YYNGEE. CDR3 sequence: CASSVGLSGGYTF. CDR3 sequence (DNA): TGTGCCAGCAGCGTAGGCTTATCGGGGGGCTACACCTTC. Looking up the rest from reference TRBV9 and TRBJ1-2 gives the full variable domain: DSGVTQTPKHLITATGQRVTLRCSPRSGDLSVYWYQQSLDQGLQFLIQYYNGEERAKGNILERFSAQQFPDLHSELNLSSLELGDSALYFCASSVGLSGGYTFGSGTRLTVV.

This sequence joins TRBV10-3 and TRBJ2-7, with D possibly matching TRBD2 (5 bases). Germline V gene sequence: CDR1 ENHRY, CDR2 SYGVKD. V lost 5 bases and J lost 4, with 6 bases in between. The CDR3 covers 11 residues. CDR3 in amino acids: CAISSGYEQYF. The DNA of the CDR3 is TGTGCCATCAGTTCGGGATACGAGCAGTACTTC.

This chain uses TRBV29-1 with TRBJ1-3, with D possibly TRBD1 on 6 matching bases. The ends were cut back, 7 bases at V and 4 bases at J, with 14 bases in the middle. The CDR3 is made up of 13 amino acids. Germline values: CDR1 SQVTM, CDR2 ANQGSEA. The CDR3: CSGTVSTGNTIYF. As DNA, the CDR3 is TGCAGCGGGACAGTGTCAACGGGAAACACCATATATTTT. Filled out from reference TRBV29-1 and TRBJ1-3, the complete variable domain reads SAVISQKPSRDICQRGTSLTIQCQVDSQVTMMFWYRQQPGQSLTLIATANQGSEATYESGFVIDKFPISRPNLTFSTLTVSNMSPEDSSIYLCSGTVSTGNTIYFGEGSWLTVV.

The CDR3 protein is CASSPLGQGNQPQHF. As DNA, the CDR3 is TGTGCCAGCAGCCCCCTAGGACAGGGCAATCAGCCCCAGCATTTT. The V and J genes are TRBV7-9 and TRBJ1-5, with 7 bases lining up with TRBD1. CDR3 length: 15 amino acids. With 5 bases clipped from V and 2 bases from J, the junction kept 6 bases outside the gene matches. Germline values: CDR1 SEHNR, CDR2 FQNEAQ (reference sequence). The full variable domain, in which reference TRBV7-9 and TRBJ1-5 provide the parts outside the CDR3, is DTGVSQNPRHKITKRGQNVTFRCDPISEHNRLYWYRQTLGQGPEFLTYFQNEAQLEKSRLLSDRFSAERPKGSFSTLEIQRTEQGDSAMYLCASSPLGQGNQPQHFGDGTRLSIL.

V is TRBV29-1 and J is TRBJ2-4, with 12 bases matching TRBD2. Germline CDR1 SQVTM, CDR2 ANQGSEA. J was trimmed by 7 bases and V by 4 bases; bases with no gene match: 5. This CDR3 has 14 residues. In DNA form, the CDR3 reads TGCAGCGTTGCCACGGGGACTAGCGGGAACATTCAGTACTTC. Its protein is CSVATGTSGNIQYF. Filled out from reference TRBV29-1 and TRBJ2-4, the complete variable domain reads SAVISQKPSRDICQRGTSLTIQCQVDSQVTMMFWYRQQPGQSLTLIATANQGSEATYESGFVIDKFPISRPNLTFSTLTVSNMSPEDSSIYLCSVATGTSGNIQYFGAGTRLSVL.

In DNA form, the CDR3 reads TGTGCCAGCAGCGCCGGGGGAACAGATACGCAGTATTTT. It codes for CASSAGGTDTQYF. The rearrangement uses TRBV9 and TRBJ2-3; D perhaps matches TRBD2 (6 bases). CDR1 and CDR2 (germline): SGDLS, YYNGEE. Trimming pared 3 bases from V and 3 bases from J, leaving 8 bases between. CDR3 length: 13 amino acids.

The V gene is TRBV24-1, the J gene TRBJ2-3; maybe TRBD2 (6 bases). CDR1 is KGHDR and CDR2 is SFDVKD in the germline V gene. This CDR3 comprises 15 residues. Trimming took 3 bases from V and 4 from J, leaving 13 bases between them. The CDR3 sequence is CATSDPGRAADTQYF. CDR3 coding DNA: TGTGCCACCAGTGATCCCGGGAGAGCGGCAGATACGCAGTATTTT.

The chain combines TRBV11-2 with TRBJ1-1; the match to TRBD1 covers 7 bases. Germline V gene sequence: CDR1 SGHAT, CDR2 FQNNGV. This CDR3 comprises 15 residues. With V trimmed by 3 bases and J by 1 base, 5 bases remained unmatched. CDR3 in DNA: TGTGCCAGCAGCTTCCAGGGGGACCCGAACACTGAAGCTTTCTTT. This sequence encodes CASSFQGDPNTEAFF. Full variable domain (remainder filled in from reference TRBV11-2 and TRBJ1-1): EAGVAQSPRYKIIEKRQSVAFWCNPISGHATLYWYQQILGQGPKLLIQFQNNGVVDDSQLPKDRFSAERLKGVDSTLKIQPAKLEDSAVYLCASSFQGDPNTEAFFGQGTRLTVV.

The chain is built from TRBV6-2 or TRBV6-3 and TRBJ2-2; D is undetermined. The germline CDR1 and CDR2 sequences are MNHEY and SVGEGT. Trimming cost V 6 bases and J 2 bases, with 4 bases left between them. The CDR3 is 12 amino acids. CDR3 in DNA: TGTGCCAGCAGCTATAACACCGGGGAGCTGTTTTTT. This gives the protein CASSYNTGELFF.

V is TRBV7-3 and J is TRBJ1-3; D is uncertain. V lost 8 bases, J lost 0 bases, and 8 bases lay in between. CDR3 length: 13 amino acids. From germline, CDR1 is SGHTA and CDR2 FQGTGA. The CDR3 loop is CASAPSSGNTIYF. DNA for the CDR3: TGTGCCAGCGCGCCCTCCTCTGGAAACACCATATATTTT.

CDR3 DNA sequence: TGTGCCAGCAGTTTAAGCGGGGGGCTGGCCGGGGAGCTGTTTTTT. Its translation: CASSLSGGLAGELFF. This rearrangement joins TRBV28 to TRBJ2-2, with TRBD2 matching over 9 bases. Trimming took 2 bases from V and 6 from J; bases not matched to a gene: 4. The CDR3 consists of 15 residues. CDR1 is MDHEN and CDR2 is SYDVKM in the germline V gene.

The chain combines TRBV28 with TRBJ1-2; 8 bases line up with TRBD1. V dropped 10 bases and J dropped 2; count of bases not matched to a gene: 6. The CDR3 has 13 amino acids. CDR1 is MDHEN, CDR2 SYDVKM, per germline. The CDR3 region is CATGDRRNYGYTF. The CDR3 nucleotides are TGTGCCACGGGGGACAGGCGGAACTATGGCTACACCTTC.

CDR3 loop: CASSPFGTSVNEQFF. The CDR3 DNA reads TGTGCCAGCAGCCCCTTCGGGACTAGCGTTAATGAGCAGTTCTTC. The chain couples TRBV9 to TRBJ2-1; 10 positions match TRBD2. CDR1 SGDLS and CDR2 YYNGEE come from the germline V gene. CDR3 length: 15 amino acids. Trimming at V came to 4 bases and at J to 7 bases, leaving 8 bases not matched to a gene.

V is TRBV28 and J is TRBJ2-1, with TRBD1 as a possible D gene (5 bases). The CDR3 sequence is 14 residues long. V gave up 2 bases and J gave up 6 bases, with 11 bases separating them. CDR1 and CDR2 from the germline V gene are MDHEN and SYDVKM. CDR3 loop: CASSLTGAVNEQFF. CDR3 in DNA: TGTGCCAGCAGTTTAACTGGGGCGGTCAATGAGCAGTTCTTC.

This clone has only one observation. DNA of the CDR3: TGTGCCACCAGTGACGTGGGACAGATTAATACGCAGTATTTT. Its translation: CATSDVGQINTQYF. V gene TRBV24-1 combines with J gene TRBJ2-3; TRBD1 matches 7 bases. Germline CDR1 is KGHDR and CDR2 is SFDVKD. The CDR3 length is 14 residues. V shed 4 bases and J 7 bases; nucleotides not matched to a gene: 7.

This clone turned up a few times. The rearrangement uses TRBV28 and TRBJ2-3; D might be TRBD2 (6 bases). Per the germline V gene, CDR1 is MDHEN and CDR2 is SYDVKM. The CDR3 contains 11 residues. V was shortened by 6 bases and J by 5 bases, with 6 bases between the two germline ends. DNA for the CDR3: TGTGCCAGCAGGGGGGGAGATACGCAGTATTTT. Translation gives CASRGGDTQYF.

This chain joins TRBV2 and TRBJ2-1, with 7 bases lining up with TRBD1. The V gene's germline CDR1 is SNHLY and CDR2 FYNNEI. The V segment lost 11 bases and the J segment 3 bases; nucleotides outside the gene matches: 4. CDR3 length: 12 amino acids. The CDR3 DNA reads as TGTGCCGGCCGGGACAGCTACAATGAGCAGTTCTTC. Protein product: CAGRDSYNEQFF. Looking up the rest from reference TRBV2 and TRBJ2-1 gives the full variable domain: EPEVTQTPSHQVTQMGQEVILRCVPISNHLYFYWYRQILGQKVEFLVSFYNNEISEKSEIFDDQFSVERPDGSNFTLKIRSTKLEDSAMYFCAGRDSYNEQFFGPGTRLTVL.

This chain links TRBV6-5 with TRBJ1-5; D gene ambiguous. The CDR3 has 14 residues. In germline, CDR1 is MNHEY, CDR2 SVGAGI. Trimming removed 2 bases from V and 2 bases from J, with 7 bases in between. This CDR3 is CASSYGEGNQPQHF. CDR3 in DNA: TGTGCCAGCAGTTACGGGGAGGGCAATCAGCCCCAGCATTTT.

This clone has only one observation. This sequence joins TRBV4-3 and TRBJ2-7; tentatively, D is TRBD2 (6 bases). There are 14 residues in the CDR3. The V gene lost 1 base and the J gene lost 6 bases, with 13 bases spanning the gap. Germline lookup yields CDR1 LGHNA and CDR2 YSLEER. CDR3 sequence: CASSQAETSLEQYF. DNA for the CDR3: TGCGCCAGCAGCCAAGCGGAAACTAGCCTCGAGCAGTACTTC.

As to this clone: The same CDR3 can be traced to other DNA sequences in this sample. V usage is TRBV18 and J usage is TRBJ1-2; tentatively, D is TRBD1 (6 bases). Germline values: CDR1 KGHSH, CDR2 LQKENI. The CDR3 runs 14 residues. The V end lost 0 bases, the J end lost 3 bases, and 8 bases lay between the germline ends. Here the CDR3 DNA reads TGTGCCAGCTCACCACCGTCAGGGGACTATGGCTACACCTTC. Translating it yields CASSPPSGDYGYTF.

The DNA of the CDR3 is TGTGCCAGCAGCTTAGGCTGGTCAGGGTACAGCGAGCAGTACTTC. Translation: CASSLGWSGYSEQYF. This chain links TRBV7-2 with TRBJ2-7, with D perhaps matching TRBD1 (5 bases). The length of the CDR3 is 15 residues. Per germline, CDR1 SGHTA and CDR2 FQGNSA. Trimming removed 1 base from V and 6 bases from J, with 16 bases in between.

The chain has TRBV30 and TRBJ1-5; no definite D call. This CDR3 is 13 amino acids long. Trimming stripped 0 bases from V and 1 base from J, with 4 bases between. Germline V gives CDR1 GTSNPN, CDR2 SVGIG (reference sequence). CDR3 sequence: CAWSVRSNQPQHF. The CDR3 region has the DNA TGTGCCTGGAGTGTACGGAGCAATCAGCCCCAGCATTTT.

This clone has just one count. J is TRBJ2-3 and V is TRBV7-9; D is perhaps TRBD2 (5 bases). The germline gives CDR1 SEHNR, CDR2 FQNEAQ (reference sequence). This CDR3 region has 15 residues. Trimming removed 5 bases at V and 1 base at J, with 13 bases between. The CDR3 region is CASSPTSSGTDTQYF. The CDR3 DNA reads TGTGCCAGCAGCCCCACTAGTTCCGGCACAGATACGCAGTATTTT.